This T cell receptor (beta chain) appears in the sequencing data of a study of T cell repertoires in cytomegalovirus infection. General study results and limits: Predominance within the ex vivo response was attributable to HLA-C-restricted CMV-specific TCR beta clonotypes.

TCRdb independently ran MiXCR on the reads; one entry per CDR3 protein. The sample has around 260,000 distinct CDR3 sequences; more than 20% are singletons. Of note for this clonotype: The antigen is not known.

After removal of 6 bases from V and 6 bases from J, the junction contained 8 bases not matched to a gene. This CDR3 has 12 amino acids. Germline loops: CDR1 SQVTM, CDR2 ANQGSEA. What was sequenced was PBMCs. J is TRBJ2-7 and V is TRBV29-1, with TRBD1 matching 7 bases. This clonotype originated in a human donor in good health (CMV status not recorded). Some clones in this sample may be carry-over from other donors' samples. The CDR3 reads CSVDYRGGEQYF. DNA for the CDR3: TGCAGCGTGGATTACAGGGGCGGCGAGCAGTACTTC.